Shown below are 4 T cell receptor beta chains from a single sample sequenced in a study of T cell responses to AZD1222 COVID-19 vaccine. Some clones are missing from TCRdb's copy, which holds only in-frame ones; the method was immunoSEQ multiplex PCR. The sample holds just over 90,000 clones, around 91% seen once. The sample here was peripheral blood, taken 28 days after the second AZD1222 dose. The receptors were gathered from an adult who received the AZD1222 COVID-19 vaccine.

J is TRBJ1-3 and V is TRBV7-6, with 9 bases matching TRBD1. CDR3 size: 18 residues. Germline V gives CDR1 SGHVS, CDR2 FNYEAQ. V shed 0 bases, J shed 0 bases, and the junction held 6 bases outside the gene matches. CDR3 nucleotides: TGTGCCAGCAGCTTAGCGGGACAGGGAAAAAGCTCTGGAAACACCATATATTTT. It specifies CASSLAGQGKSSGNTIYF.

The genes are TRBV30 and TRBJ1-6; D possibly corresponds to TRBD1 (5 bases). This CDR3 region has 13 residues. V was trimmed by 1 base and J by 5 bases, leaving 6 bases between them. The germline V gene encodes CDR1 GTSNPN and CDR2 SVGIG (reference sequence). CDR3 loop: CAWSGQNNSPLHF. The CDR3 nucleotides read TGTGCCTGGAGTGGACAGAATAATTCACCCCTCCACTTT.

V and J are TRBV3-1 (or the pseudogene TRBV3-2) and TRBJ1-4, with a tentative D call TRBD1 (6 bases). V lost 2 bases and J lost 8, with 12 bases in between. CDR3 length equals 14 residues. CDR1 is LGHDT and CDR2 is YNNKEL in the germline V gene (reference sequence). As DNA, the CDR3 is TGTGCCAGCAGCCAACGGCAGGGGAACGAAAAACTGTTTTTT. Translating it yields CASSQRQGNEKLFF.

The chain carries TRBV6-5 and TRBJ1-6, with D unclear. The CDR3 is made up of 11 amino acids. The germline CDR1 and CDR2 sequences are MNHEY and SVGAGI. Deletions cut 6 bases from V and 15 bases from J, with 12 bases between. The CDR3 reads CASSLDRFLHF. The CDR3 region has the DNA TGTGCCAGCAGCCTCGACCGTTTCCTCCACTTT.